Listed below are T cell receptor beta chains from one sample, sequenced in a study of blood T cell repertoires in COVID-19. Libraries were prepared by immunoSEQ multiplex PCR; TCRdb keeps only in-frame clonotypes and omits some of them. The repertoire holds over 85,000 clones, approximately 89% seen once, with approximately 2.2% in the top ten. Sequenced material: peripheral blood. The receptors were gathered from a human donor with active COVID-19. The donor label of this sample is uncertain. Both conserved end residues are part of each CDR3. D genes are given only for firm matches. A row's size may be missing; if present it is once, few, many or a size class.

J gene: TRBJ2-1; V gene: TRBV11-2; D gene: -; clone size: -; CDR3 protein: CASSLVGAADEQFF; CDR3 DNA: TGTGCCAGCAGCTTAGTTGGAGCGGCTGATGAGCAGTTCTTC
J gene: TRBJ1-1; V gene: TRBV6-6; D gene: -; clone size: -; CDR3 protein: CASSYSKLTAEAFF; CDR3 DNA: TGTGCCAGCAGTTACTCGAAGTTGACAGCTGAAGCTTTCTTT
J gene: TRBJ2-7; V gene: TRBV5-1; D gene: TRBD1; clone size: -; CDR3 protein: CASSLAGTGEQYF; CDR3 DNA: TGCGCCAGCAGCTTGGCCGGGACAGGCGAGCAGTACTTC
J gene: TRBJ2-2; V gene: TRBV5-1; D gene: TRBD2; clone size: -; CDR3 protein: CASILSDRGGGYTGELFF; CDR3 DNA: TGCGCCAGCATCCTATCCGACCGGGGGGGAGGCTACACCGGGGAGCTGTTTTTT
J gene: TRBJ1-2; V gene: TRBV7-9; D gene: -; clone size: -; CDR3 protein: CASSLWHGYTF; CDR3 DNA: TGTGCCAGCAGCTTATGGCATGGCTACACCTTC
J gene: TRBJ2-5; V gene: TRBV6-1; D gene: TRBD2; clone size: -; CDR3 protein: CASSEVGGLETQYF; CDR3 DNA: TGTGCCAGCAGTGAAGTCGGGGGGTTAGAGACCCAGTACTTC
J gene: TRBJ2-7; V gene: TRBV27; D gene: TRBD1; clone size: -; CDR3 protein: CASSLFSGQKGEQYF; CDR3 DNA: TGTGCCAGCAGTTTATTTTCGGGACAGAAAGGCGAGCAGTACTTC
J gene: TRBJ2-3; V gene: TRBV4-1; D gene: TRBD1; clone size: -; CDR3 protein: CASSQATGGGTDTQYF; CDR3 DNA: TGCGCCAGCAGCCAAGCGACAGGGGGCGGCACAGATACGCAGTATTTT
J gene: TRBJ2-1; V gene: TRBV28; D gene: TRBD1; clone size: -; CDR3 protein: CASSPDRTLYNEQFF; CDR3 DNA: TGTGCCAGCAGCCCGGACAGGACTCTCTACAATGAGCAGTTCTTC
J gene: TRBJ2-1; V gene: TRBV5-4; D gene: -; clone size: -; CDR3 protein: CASSLELAGSEQFF; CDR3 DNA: TGTGCCAGCAGCTTGGAACTAGCCGGGAGTGAGCAGTTCTTC
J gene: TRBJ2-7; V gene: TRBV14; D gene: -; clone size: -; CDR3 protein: CASSQDWTEQYF; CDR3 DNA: TGTGCCAGCAGCCAAGATTGGACAGAGCAGTACTTC
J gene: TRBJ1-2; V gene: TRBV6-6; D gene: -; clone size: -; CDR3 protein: CASSQRGGDYGYTF; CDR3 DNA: TGTGCCAGCAGCCAGCGTGGGGGGGACTATGGCTACACCTTC
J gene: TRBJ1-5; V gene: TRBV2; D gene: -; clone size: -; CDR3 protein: CASSLQGPDQPQHF; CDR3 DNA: TGTGCCAGCAGTTTACAGGGACCCGATCAGCCCCAGCATTTT
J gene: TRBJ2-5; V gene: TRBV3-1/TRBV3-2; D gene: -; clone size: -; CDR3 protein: CASSQSYRDSRPGQETQYF; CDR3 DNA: TGTGCCAGCAGCCAAAGCTACCGGGACTCAAGACCCGGCCAAGAGACCCAGTACTTC
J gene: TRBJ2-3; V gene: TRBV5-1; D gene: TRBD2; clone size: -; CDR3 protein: CASSVAGGRDTDTQYF; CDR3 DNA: TGCGCCAGCAGCGTAGCGGGGGGGCGGGACACAGATACGCAGTATTTT
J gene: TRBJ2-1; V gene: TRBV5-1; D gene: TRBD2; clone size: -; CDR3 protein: CASSLGPSGTYNEQFF; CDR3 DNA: TGCGCCAGCAGCTTAGGCCCTAGCGGCACCTACAATGAGCAGTTCTTC
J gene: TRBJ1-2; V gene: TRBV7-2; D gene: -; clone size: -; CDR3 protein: CASSLEQEANYGYTF; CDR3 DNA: TGTGCCAGCAGCTTAGAACAGGAAGCTAACTATGGCTACACCTTC
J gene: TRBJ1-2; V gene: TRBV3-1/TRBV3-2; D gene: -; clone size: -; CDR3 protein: CASSLLDSGSGYTF; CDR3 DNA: TGTGCCAGCAGCCTATTAGACAGTGGGTCTGGCTACACCTTC
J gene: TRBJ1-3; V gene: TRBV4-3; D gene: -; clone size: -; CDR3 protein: CASSQVTGYGNTIYF; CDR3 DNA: TGCGCCAGCAGCCAAGTTACAGGGTACGGAAACACCATATATTTT
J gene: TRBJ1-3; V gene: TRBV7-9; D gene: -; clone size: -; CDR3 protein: CASVTLSGNTIYF; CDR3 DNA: TGTGCCAGCGTGACACTCTCTGGAAACACCATATATTTT
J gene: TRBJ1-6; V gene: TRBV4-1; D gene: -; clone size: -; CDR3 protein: CASSQDISGGSSYNSPLHF; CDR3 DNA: TGCGCCAGCAGCCAAGACATATCCGGTGGGAGCTCCTATAATTCACCCCTCCACTTT
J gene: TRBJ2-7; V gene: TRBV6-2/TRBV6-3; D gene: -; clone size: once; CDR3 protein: CASSSDQGYSYEQYF; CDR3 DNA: TGTGCCAGCAGTTCAGACCAGGGCTACTCCTACGAGCAGTACTTC
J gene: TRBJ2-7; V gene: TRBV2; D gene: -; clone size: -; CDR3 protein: CASSEDRVGSYEQYF; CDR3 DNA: TGTGCCAGCAGTGAAGACAGGGTTGGATCCTACGAGCAGTACTTC
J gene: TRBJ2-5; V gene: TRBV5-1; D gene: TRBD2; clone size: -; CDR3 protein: CASSLGVAGGPVETQYF; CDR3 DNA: TGCGCCAGCAGTTTAGGAGTCGCGGGGGGGCCTGTAGAGACCCAGTACTTC
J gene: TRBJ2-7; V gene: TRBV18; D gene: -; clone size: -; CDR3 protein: CASSPYRENSYEQYF; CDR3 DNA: TGTGCCAGCTCACCTTACCGAGAAAACTCATACGAGCAGTACTTC
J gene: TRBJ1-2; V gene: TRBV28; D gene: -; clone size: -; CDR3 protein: CASSDQDGYTF; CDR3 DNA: TGTGCCAGCAGTGATCAGGATGGCTACACCTTC
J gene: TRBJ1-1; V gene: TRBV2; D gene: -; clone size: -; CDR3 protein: CASSRDSNTEAFF; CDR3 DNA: TGTGCCAGCAGCCGGGACTCAAACACTGAAGCTTTCTTT
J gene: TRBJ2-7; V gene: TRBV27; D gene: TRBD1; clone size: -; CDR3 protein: CASSLGTAPAYEQYF; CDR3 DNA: TGTGCCAGCAGTCTAGGGACAGCACCAGCCTACGAGCAGTACTTC
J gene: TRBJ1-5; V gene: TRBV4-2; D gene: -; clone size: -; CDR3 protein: CASSFQGMGSNQPQHF; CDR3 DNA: TGTGCCAGCAGCTTTCAGGGGATGGGAAGCAATCAGCCCCAGCATTTT